The clone carrying this T cell receptor (beta chain) was observed once. This sample is part of a study of blood T cell repertoires in COVID-19. About the study: Italy, Spain and the United States were the sources of the convalescent and acute COVID-19 samples. T cells, B-cell-depleted T cells, or PBMCs provided the cDNA or gDNA that served as material.

The CDR3 spans 19 residues. CDR1 is MNHEY, CDR2 SVGEGT, per germline. Trimming at V came to 2 bases and at J to 2 bases, leaving 12 bases not matched to a gene. Original processing notes: From reference gene primer amplification, estimates of nucleated cell counts were derived. The repertoire was sequenced with immunoSEQ multiplex PCR; TCRdb's copy has only in-frame clones and lacks some. V and J calls and clone size follow that table, whereas D and trimming were derived from the DNA. The profile shows 95,000 to 120,000 clones, about 87% of them singletons. The receptor's source is a woman in her forties or fifties with acute or convalescent COVID-19. Material for sequencing was peripheral blood. The genes are TRBV6-2 or TRBV6-3 and TRBJ1-5; the match to TRBD1 covers 10 bases. CDR3 in DNA: TGTGCCAGCAGTTACAACCGGGACAGGGGTTTTCGAGGCAATCAGCCCCAGCATTTT. It translates to CASSYNRDRGFRGNQPQHF.